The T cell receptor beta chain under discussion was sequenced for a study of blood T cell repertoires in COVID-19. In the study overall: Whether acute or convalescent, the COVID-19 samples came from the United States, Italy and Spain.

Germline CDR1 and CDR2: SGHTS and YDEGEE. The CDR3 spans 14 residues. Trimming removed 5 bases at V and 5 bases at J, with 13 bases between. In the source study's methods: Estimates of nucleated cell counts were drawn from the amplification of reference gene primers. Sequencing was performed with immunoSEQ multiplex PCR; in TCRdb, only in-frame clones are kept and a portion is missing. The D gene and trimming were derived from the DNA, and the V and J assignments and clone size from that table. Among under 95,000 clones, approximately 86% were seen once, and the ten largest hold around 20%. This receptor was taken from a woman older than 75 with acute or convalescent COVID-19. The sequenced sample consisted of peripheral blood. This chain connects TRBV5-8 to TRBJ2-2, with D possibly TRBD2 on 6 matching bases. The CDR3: CASRNVGGTGELFF. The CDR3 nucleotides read TGTGCCAGCAGGAATGTCGGGGGAACCGGGGAGCTGTTTTTT.